This is a list of T cell receptor beta chains from one sample in a study of cytomegalovirus exposure and HLA in healthy donors. Profiling relied on immunoSEQ multiplex PCR, and the TCRdb table lists in-frame clones only, not all of them. The sample has about 360,000 clones; approximately 90% are singletons. The sequenced sample was PBMCs. The receptors were sampled from a woman younger than 35 in good health and CMV-seronegative. Both conserved end residues are part of each CDR3. The D gene is left open where the match is weak. Rows give clone size only sometimes, using once, few, many, or a class for an expanded clone.

d_call | j_call | clone_size | v_call | cdr3_aa | cdr3_nt
. | TRBJ1-1 | . | TRBV7-8 | CASSYLTGLNTEAFF | TGTGCCAGCAGCTATCTGACAGGCCTGAACACTGAAGCTTTCTTT
TRBD1 | TRBJ1-5 | . | TRBV10-1 | CASSGSRTGSNQPQHF | TGCGCCAGCAGTGGTAGCAGGACAGGGAGCAATCAGCCCCAGCATTTT
. | TRBJ2-3 | . | TRBV10-1 | CASGLRGPDTQYF | TGCGCCAGCGGACTCAGGGGTCCAGATACGCAGTATTTT
TRBD2 | TRBJ2-1 | . | TRBV7-6 | CASSPYFFRLAGGYEQFF | TGTGCCAGCAGCCCATACTTCTTCCGACTAGCGGGAGGGTATGAGCAGTTCTTC
TRBD1 | TRBJ2-7 | . | TRBV25-1 | CASSENRGPDEQYF | TGTGCCAGCAGTGAAAACAGGGGGCCCGACGAGCAGTACTTC
. | TRBJ2-4 | . | TRBV29-1 | CSVEGGAKNIQYF | TGCAGCGTTGAGGGCGGGGCCAAAAACATTCAGTACTTC
. | TRBJ2-2 | . | TRBV19 | CASSIGQGSSGELFF | TGTGCCAGTAGTATAGGCCAGGGGTCATCCGGGGAGCTGTTTTTT
TRBD2 | TRBJ2-7 | . | TRBV28 | CATLRPLAGPGEQYF | TGTGCCACCCTCCGCCCCCTAGCGGGACCAGGCGAGCAGTACTTC
TRBD2 | TRBJ2-7 | . | TRBV7-9 | CASSYRLTSGPSYEQYF | TGTGCCAGCAGCTATAGGCTGACTAGCGGGCCTTCCTACGAGCAGTACTTC
. | TRBJ1-4 | once | TRBV11-2 | CASSPRTESNEKLFF | TGTGCCAGCAGCCCACGGACAGAATCTAATGAAAAACTGTTTTTT
TRBD1 | TRBJ1-1 | . | TRBV14 | CASSQRTGRTEAFF | TGTGCCAGCAGCCAACGGACAGGGCGGACTGAAGCTTTCTTT
. | TRBJ2-2 | . | TRBV14 | CASSRIQGLRTGELFF | TGTGCCAGCAGCCGAATCCAGGGGCTACGCACCGGGGAGCTGTTTTTT
. | TRBJ2-7 | . | TRBV29-1 | CSVEDLIGGTDEQYF | TGCAGCGTTGAAGATCTTATAGGGGGAACGGACGAGCAGTACTTC
TRBD1 | TRBJ2-7 | . | TRBV5-6 | CASSSYRGYEQYF | TGTGCCAGCAGCTCCTACAGGGGCTACGAGCAGTACTTC
. | TRBJ1-6 | . | TRBV27 | CASSLILGDSPLHF | TGTGCCAGCAGTCTTATATTAGGGGATTCACCCCTCCACTTT
. | TRBJ2-2 | . | TRBV30 | CALEHGWDTGELFF | TGTGCCCTGGAGCATGGGTGGGACACCGGGGAGCTGTTTTTT
TRBD1 | TRBJ1-6 | . | TRBV5-4 | CASSVGTEPYNSPLHF | TGTGCCAGCAGCGTAGGGACAGAGCCTTATAATTCACCCCTCCACTTT
TRBD1 | TRBJ1-1 | . | TRBV11-2 | CASSPNRGEGEAFF | TGTGCCAGCAGCCCCAACAGGGGAGAGGGTGAAGCTTTCTTT
TRBD1 | TRBJ2-7 | . | TRBV11-2 | CASSLETGGFSEQYF | TGTGCCAGCAGCTTAGAGACAGGGGGTTTCTCCGAGCAGTACTTC
TRBD2 | TRBJ2-3 | . | TRBV28 | CASSPLAGELTDTQYF | TGTGCCAGCAGTCCCTTAGCGGGAGAGCTCACAGATACGCAGTATTTT
TRBD1 | TRBJ2-7 | . | TRBV28 | CASSPLGQTYEQYF | TGTGCCAGCAGTCCGCTGGGACAGACCTACGAGCAGTACTTC
. | TRBJ1-2 | . | TRBV9 | CASSVVNYGYTF | TGTGCCAGCAGCGTAGTAAACTATGGCTACACCTTC
. | TRBJ2-5 | . | TRBV28 | CASGLEQEGRTQYF | TGTGCCAGCGGACTCGAGCAGGAGGGGCGGACCCAGTACTTC
TRBD2 | TRBJ2-1 | . | TRBV7-6 | CASSLGGGTQFF | TGTGCCAGCAGCCTCGGCGGGGGGACGCAGTTCTTC
. | TRBJ2-1 | . | TRBV9 | CASSAREWSYNEQFF | TGTGCCAGCAGCGCCAGGGAATGGTCCTACAATGAGCAGTTCTTC
. | TRBJ1-6 | . | TRBV18 | CASSLGAQNSPLHF | TGTGCCAGCTCACTTGGGGCGCAGAATTCACCCCTCCACTTT
. | TRBJ2-5 | . | TRBV19 | CASSRLPVGQETQYF | TGTGCCAGTAGTAGACTACCCGTGGGCCAAGAGACCCAGTACTTC
TRBD1 | TRBJ2-7 | . | TRBV27 | CASSLSRTGASYEQYF | TGTGCCAGCAGTTTATCGAGGACAGGGGCGTCCTACGAGCAGTACTTC
. | TRBJ2-3 | . | TRBV6-5 | CASSPTEDTQYF | TGTGCCAGCAGTCCGACAGAAGATACGCAGTATTTT
. | TRBJ2-7 | . | TRBV4-1 | CASSQETIYEQYF | TGCGCCAGCAGCCAAGAAACTATCTACGAGCAGTACTTC
TRBD2 | TRBJ2-4 | . | TRBV7-9 | CASSTRLAGENIQYF | TGTGCCAGCAGCACCCGACTAGCGGGGGAAAACATTCAGTACTTC
TRBD1 | TRBJ1-2 | . | TRBV30 | CAWSGLDRAFNYGYTF | TGTGCCTGGAGTGGCCTGGACAGGGCCTTTAACTATGGCTACACCTTC
TRBD2 | TRBJ2-7 | . | TRBV9 | CASSGTSGSPYEQYF | TGTGCCAGCAGCGGTACTAGCGGGAGCCCCTACGAGCAGTACTTC
. | TRBJ2-2 | once | TRBV9 | CASSLPGVGGSTGELFF | TGTGCCAGCAGCCTACCGGGGGTGGGTGGTAGCACCGGGGAGCTGTTTTTT
. | TRBJ2-6 | few | TRBV5-1 | CASSYGGSGANVLTF | TGCGCCAGCAGCTATGGAGGCTCTGGGGCCAACGTCCTGACTTTC
. | TRBJ2-7 | many | TRBV30 | CAWTSGTATYEQYF | TGTGCCTGGACCTCGGGTACCGCAACCTACGAGCAGTACTTC
TRBD1 | TRBJ2-2 | . | TRBV28 | CASSFVPGQTAGELFF | TGTGCCAGCAGTTTTGTACCGGGACAGACTGCCGGGGAGCTGTTTTTT
TRBD2 | TRBJ2-7 | once | TRBV9 | CASSVEPTSGTSYEQYF | TGTGCCAGCAGCGTAGAACCGACTAGCGGGACCTCCTACGAGCAGTACTTC
TRBD1 | TRBJ2-7 | . | TRBV6-5 | CASSYGTGKYEQYF | TGTGCCAGCAGTTACGGGACAGGGAAGTACGAGCAGTACTTC
TRBD2 | TRBJ2-1 | . | TRBV7-8 | CASSYLAGGLNEQFF | TGTGCCAGCAGCTATCTAGCGGGGGGGCTTAATGAGCAGTTCTTC
TRBD1 | TRBJ1-1 | . | TRBV9 | CASSGTGGFTEAFF | TGTGCCAGCAGCGGGACAGGGGGTTTCACTGAAGCTTTCTTT
. | TRBJ2-5 | . | TRBV28 | CASSFVEETQYF | TGTGCCAGCAGTTTCGTAGAAGAGACCCAGTACTTC
. | TRBJ2-7 | . | TRBV4-1 | CASSQGGRYEQYF | TGCGCCAGCAGCCAAGGGGGGAGGTACGAGCAGTACTTC
TRBD2 | TRBJ2-7 | . | TRBV27 | CASSKGLAGLSSYEQYF | TGTGCCAGCAGCAAGGGACTAGCGGGACTCTCTTCCTACGAGCAGTACTTC
. | TRBJ1-1 | . | TRBV7-8 | CASSPGRGTMNTEAFF | TGTGCCAGCAGCCCTGGGCGGGGGACTATGAACACTGAAGCTTTCTTT
. | TRBJ1-1 | . | TRBV7-8 | CASSADQVMNTEAFF | TGTGCCAGCAGCGCAGACCAGGTGATGAACACTGAAGCTTTCTTT
TRBD1 | TRBJ2-7 | . | TRBV27 | CASSFGTGVYEQYF | TGTGCCAGCAGTTTCGGGACAGGGGTCTACGAGCAGTACTTC
TRBD2 | TRBJ2-7 | . | TRBV6-1 | CASDLAGGTYEQYF | TGTGCCAGCGATCTAGCGGGGGGGACCTACGAGCAGTACTTC
TRBD1 | TRBJ1-4 | . | TRBV9 | CASSGRDRVNEKLFF | TGTGCCAGCAGCGGCCGGGACAGGGTGAATGAAAAACTGTTTTTT
. | TRBJ2-7 | few | TRBV7-8 | CASSLTLGEEQYF | TGTGCCAGCAGCTTGACCCTTGGGGAGGAGCAGTACTTC
. | TRBJ1-1 | . | TRBV7-9 | CASSSPTRETSTEAFF | TGTGCCAGCAGCTCCCCTACGCGGGAGACGAGCACTGAAGCTTTCTTT
. | TRBJ2-5 | . | TRBV19 | CASSGGFKAETQYF | TGTGCCAGTAGTGGAGGATTTAAGGCAGAGACCCAGTACTTC
TRBD2 | TRBJ2-7 | . | TRBV6-5 | CASSWGGEQYF | TGTGCCAGCAGTTGGGGGGGCGAGCAGTACTTC
. | TRBJ2-7 | . | TRBV18 | CASSPDQGEQYF | TGTGCCAGCTCACCCGACCAGGGAGAGCAGTACTTC
TRBD2 | TRBJ2-3 | . | TRBV2 | CASSKSGRARTDTQYF | TGTGCCAGCAGCAAAAGCGGGAGGGCCCGGACAGATACGCAGTATTTT
. | TRBJ1-2 | . | TRBV18 | CASSPRSGDNYGYTF | TGTGCCAGCTCACCACGCTCAGGGGATAACTATGGCTACACCTTC